Below, 8 T cell receptor beta chains from the same sample are listed, as sequenced in a study of spatial heterogeneity in lung cancer (dated by TCRdb to 2018 to 2020). Their antigen targets remain unknown. The research as a whole found: The tumor nonsynonymous mutation count correlated with the number of expanded intratumoral alpha and beta TCRs.

The intended sense of this specimen's time point label: sample taken at primary tumor resection. Libraries were made using 5' RACE. The reads were generated on a NextSeq 500. TCRdb reprocessed the public reads (quality trimming at Q25 with fastp, clone calling with MiXCR) and kept in-frame beta chains. A single entry per CDR3 protein holds the most common genes and DNA from its merged rows. Present in this sample are about 13,000 distinct CDR3 sequences, just over 5% of which were seen just once. The ten biggest clones cover under 30% of the sample. Sequences were derived from lung tumor tissue, sampled at surgery. These receptors all stem from a male donor with early-stage non-small cell lung cancer.

This clonotype was detected ten times or more. For a library built for alpha chains, this beta chain is a stray read; little rests on its size. The gene calls are TRBV7-9 and TRBJ2-7, with 14 bases aligning to TRBD2. The CDR3 runs to 15 residues. V lost 5 bases and J lost 3; bases outside the gene matches: 3. Germline values: CDR1 SEHNR, CDR2 FQNEAQ (reference sequence). The CDR3 DNA reads TGTGCCAGCAGCCCGGGACTAGCGGGGGTCTACGAGCAGTACTTC. Encoded protein: CASSPGLAGVYEQYF.

This clonotype came up many times. Because this beta chain is a stray read in a library intended to capture alpha chains, its abundance should not be given much weight. The CDR3 loop is CSSRGGGTTDTQYF. The CDR3 DNA sequence: TGCAGTTCTAGGGGCGGGGGGACCACAGATACGCAGTATTTT. This chain connects TRBV29-1 to TRBJ2-3, with 8 nucleotides matching TRBD2. The CDR3 has 14 amino acids. Germline CDR1 SQVTM, CDR2 ANQGSEA.

This clonotype has at least ten counts. This beta chain is an off-target read within a library intended for alpha chains, so its frequency means little. The chain couples TRBV4-2 to TRBJ2-5, with D possibly called TRBD1 or TRBD2 (5 bases each). Germline loops: CDR1 LGHNA, CDR2 YNFKEQ. This CDR3 spans 15 amino acids. The V gene lost 1 base and the J gene lost 1 base, with 10 bases spanning the gap. CDR3 region: CASSQAPGPQETQYF. CDR3 DNA: TGTGCCAGCAGCCAAGCCCCGGGGCCCCAAGAGACCCAGTACTTC.

In this sample, this clonotype turned up many times. The library was designed around alpha chains, so this beta chain is a stray read whose abundance carries little weight. The chain combines TRBV20-1 with TRBJ1-5; D is ambiguous. CDR1 DFQATT and CDR2 SNEGSKA come from the germline V gene (reference sequence). CDR3 length equals 13 residues. Between the trimmed V and J ends, which lost 6 bases and 3 bases, there was a span of 12 bases. CDR3 sequence: CSALDGYNQPQHF. The DNA for the CDR3 is TGCAGTGCGCTGGACGGTTACAATCAGCCCCAGCATTTT.

Details on this clonotype: This beta chain is a stray read from a library made for alpha chains; its abundance is not meaningful. V is TRBV6-1 and J is TRBJ1-1; perhaps TRBD1 as D (5 bases). The CDR3 totals 14 residues. Germline V CDR1 and CDR2: MNHNS, SASEGT. V lost 6 bases and J lost 0, with 11 bases in between. As DNA, the CDR3 is TGTGCCAGCAGCTGGGACGGAATGAACACTGAAGCTTTCTTT. This translates into CASSWDGMNTEAFF.

In this sample, this clonotype turned up many times. This beta chain was picked up by a library intended for alpha chains and is off target, so its count carries little meaning. V is TRBV5-6 and J is TRBJ1-3; D gene unclear. Between the trimmed V and J ends, which lost 4 bases and 0 bases, there was a span of 8 bases. The CDR3 sequence is 14 residues long. Germline V CDR1 and CDR2: SGHDT, YYEEEE. This CDR3 reads CASSPQFSGNTIYF. DNA of the CDR3: TGTGCCAGCAGCCCACAGTTCTCTGGAAACACCATATATTTT.

This clonotype was seen at least ten times. Little can be read into the size of this beta chain, an off-target read in a library designed for alpha chains. The rearrangement links TRBV20-1 to TRBJ1-5, with TRBD1 matching over 11 bases. V lost 1 base, J lost 4 bases, and 3 bases stayed unmatched. The V gene's germline CDR1 is DFQATT and CDR2 SNEGSKA (reference sequence). The CDR3 is 15 residues long. CDR3 amino acids: CSARAGTGGNQPQHF. The CDR3 DNA follows: TGCAGTGCTAGAGCCGGGACAGGGGGAAATCAGCCCCAGCATTTT.

For this clonotype: This may arise from a read error, as a much more abundant clone is one base away. The size of this beta chain means little, since it is a stray read in a library made for alpha chains. This chain uses TRBV7-9 with TRBJ2-7; 7 nucleotides match TRBD1. Trimming removed 5 bases from V and 4 bases from J; junction bases left unmatched: 8. The germline V gene encodes CDR1 SEHNR and CDR2 FQNEAQ (reference sequence). CDR3 length: 14 amino acids. CDR3 DNA sequence: TGTGCCAGCAGCACCCTGGGACAGAGATACGAGCAGTACTTC. Protein sequence: CASSTLGQRYEQYF.